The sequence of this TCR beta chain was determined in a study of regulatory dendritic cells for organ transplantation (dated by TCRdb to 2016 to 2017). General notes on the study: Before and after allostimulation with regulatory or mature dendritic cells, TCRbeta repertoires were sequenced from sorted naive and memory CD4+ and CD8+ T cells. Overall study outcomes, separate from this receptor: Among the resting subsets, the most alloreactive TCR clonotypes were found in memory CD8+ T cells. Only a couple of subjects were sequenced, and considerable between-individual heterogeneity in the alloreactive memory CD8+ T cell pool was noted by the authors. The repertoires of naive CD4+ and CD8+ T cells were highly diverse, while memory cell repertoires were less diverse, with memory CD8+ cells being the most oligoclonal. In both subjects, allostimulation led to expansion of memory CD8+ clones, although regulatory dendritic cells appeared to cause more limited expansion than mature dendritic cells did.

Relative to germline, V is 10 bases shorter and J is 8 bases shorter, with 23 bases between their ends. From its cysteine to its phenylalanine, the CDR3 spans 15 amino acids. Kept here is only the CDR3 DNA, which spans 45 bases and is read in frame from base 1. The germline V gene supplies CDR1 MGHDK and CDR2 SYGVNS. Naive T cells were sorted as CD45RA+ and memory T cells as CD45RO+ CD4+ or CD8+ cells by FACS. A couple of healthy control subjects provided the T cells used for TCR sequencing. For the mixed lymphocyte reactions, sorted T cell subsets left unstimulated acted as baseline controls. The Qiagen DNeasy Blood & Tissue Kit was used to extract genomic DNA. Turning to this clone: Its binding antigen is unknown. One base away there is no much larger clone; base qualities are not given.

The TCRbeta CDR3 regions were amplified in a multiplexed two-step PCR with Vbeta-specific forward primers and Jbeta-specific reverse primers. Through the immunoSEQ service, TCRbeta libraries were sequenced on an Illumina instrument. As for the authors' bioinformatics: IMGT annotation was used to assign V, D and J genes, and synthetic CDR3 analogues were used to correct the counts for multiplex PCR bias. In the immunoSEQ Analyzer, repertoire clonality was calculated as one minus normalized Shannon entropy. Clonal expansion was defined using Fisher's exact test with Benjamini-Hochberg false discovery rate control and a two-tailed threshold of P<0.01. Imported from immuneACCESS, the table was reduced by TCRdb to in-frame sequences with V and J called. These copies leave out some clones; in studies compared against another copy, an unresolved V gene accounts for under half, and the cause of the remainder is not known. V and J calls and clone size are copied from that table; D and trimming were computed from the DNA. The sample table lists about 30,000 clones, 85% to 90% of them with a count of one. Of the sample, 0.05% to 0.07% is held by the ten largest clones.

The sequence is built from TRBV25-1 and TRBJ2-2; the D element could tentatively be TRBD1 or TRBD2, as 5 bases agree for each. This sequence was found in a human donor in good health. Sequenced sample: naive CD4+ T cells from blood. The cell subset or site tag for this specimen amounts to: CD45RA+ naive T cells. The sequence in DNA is TGTGCCACCTCCCCCCCCGTGGGGCTAGCAGGGGAGCTGTTTTTT. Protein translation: CATSPPVGLAGELFF.